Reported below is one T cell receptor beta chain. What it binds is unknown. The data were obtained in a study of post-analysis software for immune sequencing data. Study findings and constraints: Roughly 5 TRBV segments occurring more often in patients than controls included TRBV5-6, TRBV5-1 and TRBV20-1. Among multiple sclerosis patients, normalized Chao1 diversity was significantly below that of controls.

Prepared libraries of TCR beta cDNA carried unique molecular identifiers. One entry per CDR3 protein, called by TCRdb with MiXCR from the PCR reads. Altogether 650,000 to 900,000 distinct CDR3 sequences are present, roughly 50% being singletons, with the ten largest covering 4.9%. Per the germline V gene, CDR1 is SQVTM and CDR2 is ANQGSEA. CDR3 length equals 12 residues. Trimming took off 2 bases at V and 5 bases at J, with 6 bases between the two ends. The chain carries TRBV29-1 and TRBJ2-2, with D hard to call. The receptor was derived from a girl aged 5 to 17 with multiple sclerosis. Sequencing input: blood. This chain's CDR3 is CSVELWTGELFF. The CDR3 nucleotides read TGCAGCGTTGAATTGTGGACCGGGGAGCTGTTTTTT.